This record looks at one TCR beta chain sequence and its context. Antigen unknown. This entry is derived from a study of OX40 agonist ivuxolimab in advanced cancers. At the level of the study: Given to patients was ivuxolimab, an agonistic anti-OX40 (CD134) antibody. The eligibility criteria allowed prior anti-PD-1, anti-PD-L1 or anti-CTLA-4 therapy, and 30% to 40% had some. Points from the study as a whole: Compared with others, partial responders at 0.1-3.0 mg/kg displayed clonal expansion among the lowest.

Germline loops: CDR1 ENHRY, CDR2 SYGVKD. V shed 10 bases, J shed 9 bases, and the junction held 8 bases outside the gene matches. The CDR3 length is 13 residues. This table comes from immunoSEQ multiplex PCR, and its TCRdb copy is limited to in-frame clones, with some not included. The sample has approximately 26,000 clones, approximately 75% seen once. The origin of this receptor is an adult with an advanced solid tumor such as melanoma, head and neck, liver or kidney cancer. The rearrangement joins TRBV10-3 to TRBJ2-1; 11 nucleotides line up with TRBD2. Sequenced material: CD4+ or CD8+ T cells sorted from blood, taken in a trial of the OX40 agonist ivuxolimab. The CDR3 nucleotides are TGTGCCACTACTACTAGCGGGAGTCCTGAGCAGTTCTTC. Translating gives CATTTSGSPEQFF.